This TCR beta chain comes out of a study of regulatory T cells in long-lasting Graves disease (dated by TCRdb to about 2021). About the full investigation: Antithyroid drugs had been taken for less than 3 months by newly diagnosed Graves' disease patients. Persistent Graves' disease patients were compared with newly diagnosed Graves' disease patients by peripheral blood TCR sequencing and RNA sequencing. The study took place in China and was registered as a clinical trial. A total of about 33 samples underwent TCR sequencing, from roughly 13 patients with persistent Graves' disease and some 20 patients with newly diagnosed Graves' disease.

Library generation was performed with multiplex PCR. Data came from an Illumina HiSeq 4000. TCR beta libraries were built with iRepertoire HTBI primers and Arm-PCR amplification of CDR3 regions. Before sequencing, the PCR products underwent gel purification. The authors' analysis ran thus. Gene usage analysis of CDR3 amino acid clonotypes relied on the 60 or so TRBV and about 15 TRBJ segments identified across samples. Filtered high-quality paired reads were merged into contigs using COPE and FqMerger. BLAST was used to align contigs to the IMGT TRBV, TRBD and TRBJ reference genes, and CDR3 was defined following IMGT. Any clonotype with a frequency above 0.1% was counted as a highly expanded clone. Shannon entropy was used to measure repertoire diversity, and the Gini coefficient was used to measure V-J evenness. Public clonotypes were defined as clonotypes shared by more than one individual. TCRdb reran the public reads through fastp at Q25 and MiXCR, keeping productive beta chains. Rows are combined by CDR3 protein, so each entry shows the most common genes and DNA. Here the V and J calls rest on TCRdb's processing, not on the authors' analysis. The sample records some 460,000 distinct CDR3 sequences, 16% of which are singletons. Together, the top ten hold 12% of the sample.

The germline V and J ends show losses of 3 bases and 5 bases respectively, and no gene match explains 7 bases of the junction. The germline V gene yields MDHEN for CDR1 and SYDVKM for CDR2. Inclusive of the bounding cysteine and phenylalanine, the CDR3 is 15 residues long. Of the read, only the CDR3 DNA is kept; its 45 bases are in frame from base 1. The sample holds one count of this clonotype. The clone's antigen remains unknown. There are no base qualities to consult, and no much larger clone falls within one base. Evidence from one read is weak. What the authors observed across the whole study: Patients with persistent disease shared more public clonotypes (about 2,700) than newly diagnosed patients did (roughly 970). The authors acknowledged the small sample size as a limitation that may reduce accuracy. Compared with newly diagnosed patients, patients with persistent Graves' disease had lower TCR Shannon entropy and fewer highly expanded clones, which suggests clonal expansion. Because the primary lesion, thyroid tissue, could not be accessed, the study looked at peripheral blood alone. Only the TCR beta chain was sequenced and analyzed. Persistent disease showed preferential use of TRBV28, TRBJ1-2 and TRBJ2-5, whereas newly diagnosed disease favored TRBV20-1 and TRBJ2-1.

The time point label on this specimen signifies: newly diagnosed GD, antithyroid drugs for less than 3 months. For both TCR sequencing and RNA sequencing, RNA was extracted from PBMCs in TRIzol. The diagnosis of Graves' disease was made according to American Thyroid Association guidelines. The patients came from an endocrinology department in Xi'an, China. Each patient gave 9 to 10 milliliters of peripheral blood, collected in an EDTA anticoagulant tube. Ficoll Paque Plus density gradient separation was used to isolate PBMCs, and no additional T cell sorting was done. An Agilent 2100 Bioanalyzer and agarose gel were used to check RNA quality, while a NanoDrop 2000 measured RNA concentration. These sequences were also reported in another study, on T cells in Graves' hyperthyroidism and ophthalmopathy. The second study, in turn, reports: Stable Graves' hyperthyroidism was defined as no progression to ophthalmopathy during 18 months of follow-up. The hyperthyroidism patients were between 18 and 65 years old and newly diagnosed, with a disease duration of less than 2 months. Patients with uncontrolled infections, other autoimmune diseases, pregnancy or lactation were excluded. Diagnoses were based on clinical symptoms, serum thyroxine and TRAb, thyroid ultrasound and orbital computed tomography. The TCR CDR3 was subjected to a first round of RT-PCR using the HTBI primer set and the Qiagen OneStep RT-PCR kit. Most expanded thyroid clonotypes (frequency above 0.001) were also detected in blood, a finding suggesting that blood repertoires may reflect thyroid immune responses. In cross-validation, a model built on a 13 V-J signature told ophthalmopathy apart from stable hyperthyroidism with under 90% sensitivity and roughly 81% specificity, and in testing the same model reached 80%/75%. In validation, progression to ophthalmopathy was predicted by the model with 55% to 71% sensitivity and 72.22% specificity, a median of roughly 6 months before onset. A discovery cohort of approximately 97 patients, about 44 with Graves' ophthalmopathy and approximately 55 with stable Graves' hyperthyroidism, was used to find distinguishing TCR V-J signatures. Whether ophthalmopathy could be predicted prospectively was tested in an independent validation cohort made up of fewer than 20 hyperthyroidism patients plus 17 patients who later progressed to ophthalmopathy. The 90 or so discovery patients were randomly split 7:3 into training and test sets. In more than five Graves' hyperthyroidism patients, the study also compared T-cell repertoires from thyroid tissue with T-cell repertoires from blood. Following sampling, methimazole starting at 30 mg daily was given to hyperthyroidism patients, and high-dose intravenous methylprednisolone was given to ophthalmopathy patients. A second multiplex PCR round built the libraries, followed by size selection and purification. Sequencing of the libraries was done on an Illumina HiSeq2000 using paired-end 100 bp reads. SOAPnuke was used to process the raw data, with reads discarded if the reads contained adapters or uncalled bases, had a mean Phred below 15, or lacked an exact constant-primer or identifier match. High-quality paired reads were merged using COPE v1.2.5, and each unique nucleotide sequence was defined as a clonotype. Clonotypes were aligned to IMGT TRBV, TRBD and TRBJ reference segments using MiTCR v1.1. The analysis included only V-J combinations with a frequency above 0.0001, which together covered 98% to 99.2% of the repertoires. A TCS score was defined as the ratio of F50 (clonal expansion) to E x V (chaos), with BLOSUM62-based TCRdist applied between CDR3 peptides within each V-J. Welch's t-statistics and random forest reduced 500 to 650 V-J features to fewer than 15, which were used in a naive Bayes classifier (R e1071). No statistical method was used to fix the sample size in advance, and group allocation was not hidden from the investigators. The paper reports TCR Vbeta CDR3 sequencing of approximately 130 peripheral blood samples: around 45 ophthalmopathy, about 75 hyperthyroidism and 17 progressor patients.

This receptor was obtained from a man between 40 and 49 years old with Graves disease. Donor details come from another sample of the same person, matched by shared clones. Sequencing was performed on peripheral blood mononuclear cells (PBMCs), taken at new diagnosis, from a patient treated with antithyroid drugs. Recombination joined TRBV28 with TRBJ2-7; TRBD2 agrees with 10 junctional bases. In nucleotide form, the sequence is TGTGCCAGCAGTTTTCCTAGCGGGAGTCGCCACGAGCAGTACTTC. Translation gives CASSFPSGSRHEQYF.